The sequence of this T cell receptor (beta chain) was determined in a study of blood T cells in healthy people across ages. Study summary: T cells yielded about one barcoded beta molecule per two cells through template switching.

V lost 5 bases to trimming and J lost 2 bases; unmatched junction nucleotides: 15. The CDR3 sequence is 18 residues long. Germline V gene data show CDR1 as SGHAT and CDR2 as FQNNGV. A second PCR, run for about 7 to 11 cycles, used a sample-barcoded 5' primer plus a J-beta primer mix. Tags on each cDNA molecule came from a template-switch adaptor with 12 random nucleotides. MiXCR, run by TCRdb on the 5' RACE reads, gives a single entry per CDR3 protein. The data hold approximately 940,000 distinct CDR3 sequences, with about 44% observed a single time. On this clonotype itself: No antigen is known for it.

Study results and limitations: Shifts in expanded clonotypes may have been confounded by donor CMV status, which was unknown.

The chain carries TRBV11-2 and TRBJ2-7; the match to TRBD1 covers 10 bases. Sequencing was performed on blood. This receptor was taken from a young man in good health. CDR3 sequence: CASSPGTGVGLPPYEQYF. CDR3 DNA sequence: TGTGCCAGCAGCCCTGGGACAGGGGTTGGCCTCCCCCCCTACGAGCAGTACTTC.